This TCR beta chain was captured by sequencing in a study of blood T cell repertoires in COVID-19 (dated by TCRdb to 2018 to 2020). In terms of the full investigation: Collaborator samples came from the United States, Italy and Spain and covered acute and convalescent phases of COVID-19. The prospective study material was composed of cDNA or gDNA derived from T cells, B-cell-depleted T cells, or PBMCs. The dataset comprised deeply sampled blood TCRbeta repertoires from subjects exposed to, actively infected with, or recovered from COVID-19. The repertoires were released in a freely available public database meant as a resource for research on the immune response to SARS-CoV-2. The samples were drawn from the first 160 participants of the ongoing ImmuneRACE study and from 1,254 subjects provided by 6 global collaborators. Sample metadata almost always included a de-identified subject ID, COVID-19 status, age in years and sex. Where available, HLA class I and class II types were obtained from metadata supplied by the sample provider rather than from assay-based typing.

This clone showed up just a few times. Its antigen has not been determined. No much larger clone is present one base from it, and per-base qualities are unavailable. TCRbeta CDR3 regions were amplified from genomic DNA by means of the immunoSEQ Assay, a bias-controlled multiplex PCR. The authors' pipeline ran thus. Nucleated cell counts per sample were estimated from amplification of reference gene primers within the assay. Sequence reads were collapsed and filtered to measure the absolute abundance of every unique TCRbeta CDR3 rearrangement. Productive Simpson clonality was computed per sample as the square root of Simpson's diversity index over productive rearrangements. The table was pulled from immuneACCESS by TCRdb, which kept in-frame rearrangements only. Such tables lose some clones; where checked, under half of the loss comes from unresolved V genes, and the rest has no known cause. From that table come the V and J calls and clone size; the DNA was used to work out D and trimming. Counted in this sample were about 190,000 clones; 80% of them appeared once. Around 6.9% of the sample is taken by the ten largest.

The germline V gene (reference sequence) supplies CDR1 MNHEY and CDR2 SMNVEV. V and J are trimmed by 5 bases and 2 bases, and the gene matches miss 5 bases of the junction. Spanning cysteine to phenylalanine, the CDR3 consists of 16 amino acids. Only the CDR3 portion is preserved as DNA: 48 bases, with reading frame beginning at the first base. The collaborating institutions used their own protocols to collect whole blood in K2EDTA tubes. Collaborator samples were shipped for TCRbeta analysis as frozen whole blood, isolated PBMCs, or DNA extracted from either sample type. What the authors observed across the whole study: The amount of clinical and demographic metadata varied by source and participant and was provided uncurated.

This receptor was taken from a man aged 55 to 70 with acute or convalescent COVID-19. Sequencing was carried out using peripheral blood. This sequence uses TRBV27 and TRBJ1-5, and TRBD1 aligns with 11 junction nucleotides. The DNA reads as follows: TGTGCCAGCAGTAGGGGGACAGGGGGAGGCAATCAGCCCCAGCATTTT. It translates as CASSRGTGGGNQPQHF.